These 10 T cell receptor beta chains were sequenced from one sample in a study of shared clonotypes between healthy human individuals. The protocol was immunoSEQ multiplex PCR, while the TCRdb copy is restricted to in-frame clones and leaves out a portion. The sample has roughly 2.6 million clones, 90% to 95% seen once. The source material was naive CD4+ T cells sorted from blood. The subset was: CD45RA+ positively selected. Every receptor here comes from a man between 18 and 35 years old in good health.

The gene calls are TRBV4-1 and TRBJ1-5; 7 nucleotides align to TRBD1. CDR1 MGHRA and CDR2 YSYEKL come from the germline V gene. V was clipped by 3 bases and J by 1 base; unmatched bases: 6. This CDR3 comprises 16 residues. The CDR3 loop reads CASSHEGGVSNQPQHF. The CDR3 DNA sequence: TGCGCCAGCAGCCATGAAGGGGGCGTGAGCAATCAGCCCCAGCATTTT.

The table lists this clone with a count of one. Additional DNA sequences in this sample encode the identical CDR3. The CDR3 is CASSLETGGTYEQYF. DNA of the CDR3: TGTGCCAGCAGCTTAGAGACAGGGGGCACCTACGAGCAGTACTTC. V and J are TRBV7-2 and TRBJ2-7; 10 positions agree with TRBD1. J gave up 2 bases and V 1 base, and 2 bases lay outside the gene matches. The CDR3 is 15 amino acids. The V gene's germline CDR1 is SGHTA and CDR2 FQGNSA.

The V gene is TRBV15, the J gene TRBJ2-2, with TRBD1 matching 7 bases. V was pared by 4 bases and J by 1 base, with 3 bases of the junction left unmatched. CDR3 length: 15 residues. CDR1 is LNHNV, CDR2 YYDKDF, per germline (reference sequence). In DNA form, the CDR3 reads TGTGCCACCAGCACGCGGACAGGGAACACCGGGGAGCTGTTTTTT. Protein: CATSTRTGNTGELFF.

The J gene is TRBJ1-1, the V gene TRBV21-1; whether TRBD1, the table's D call, matches the DNA was not checked. TRBV21-1 is a known pseudogene. The CDR3 covers 13 residues. The CDR3 region is CASGTGLDTEAFF. The CDR3 DNA reads as TGTGCCAGCGGGACAGGGCTGGACACTGAAGCTTTCTTT.

The J gene is TRBJ2-2, the V gene TRBV30, with TRBD1 identical over 9 bases. Germline assignment: CDR1 GTSNPN and CDR2 SVGIG (reference sequence). This CDR3 has 15 amino acids. V shed 7 bases and J 5 bases; nucleotides not matched to a gene: 11. CDR3 coding DNA: TGTGCCTTGGTACCAGGGACAGGGAAAACCGGGGAGCTGTTTTTT. Amino acid sequence: CALVPGTGKTGELFF.

The V and J genes are TRBV28 and TRBJ1-1; tentative D call: TRBD1 (5 bases). The CDR3 runs to 11 residues. With 9 bases removed from V and 6 bases from J, the gap between germline ends came to 11 bases. Germline-derived CDR1 and CDR2 are MDHEN and SYDVKM. The DNA for the CDR3 is TGTGCCAGTGAGACAGAGGCTGAAGCTTTCTTT. Translating gives CASETEAEAFF.

The CDR3 region has the DNA TGTGCCAGTAGTATCGGGACAGTTGGTTCTGATGAGCAGTTCTTC. Its protein product is CASSIGTVGSDEQFF. The rearrangement links TRBV19 to TRBJ2-1; the match to TRBD1 covers 7 bases. Unmatched junction bases numbered 10, after V lost 3 bases and J lost 8 bases. The CDR3 is 15 residues long. CDR1 is LNHDA and CDR2 is SQIVND in the germline V gene (reference sequence).

V and J are TRBV6-6 and TRBJ1-2; D remains ambiguous. CDR1 is MNHNY and CDR2 is SVGAGI in the germline V gene (reference sequence). Trimming stripped 10 bases from V and 5 bases from J, with 11 bases between. The CDR3 consists of 11 residues. The DNA of the CDR3 is TGTGCCACCAAGACGGATTATGGCTACACCTTC. Amino acid sequence: CATKTDYGYTF.

This chain joins TRBV5-1 and TRBJ1-1; no firm D call. Trimming pared 5 bases from V and 5 bases from J, leaving 10 bases between. This CDR3 comprises 12 residues. Germline V CDR1 and CDR2: SGHRS, YFSETQ. The CDR3 reads CASSPLGTEAFF. CDR3 bases: TGCGCCAGCAGTCCCCTGGGGACTGAAGCTTTCTTT.

The chain links TRBV9 to TRBJ2-5; TRBD2 matches 7 bases. The CDR3 has 15 residues. V shed 0 bases, J shed 4 bases, and the junction held 6 bases outside the gene matches. Germline V CDR1 and CDR2: SGDLS, YYNGEE. The DNA of the CDR3 is TGTGCCAGCAGCGTAGCGGGAGGCTTTGGAGAGACCCAGTACTTC. This translates into CASSVAGGFGETQYF.